This TCR beta chain was obtained from a study of OX40 agonist ivuxolimab in advanced cancers. Study-wide background: Three patients had partial responses: one hepatocellular carcinoma, two cutaneous melanoma.

Germline CDR1 reads MRHNA; CDR2 reads SNTAGT. V lost 7 bases to trimming and J lost 4 bases, with 13 bases between them. The CDR3 spans 14 residues. Using immunoSEQ multiplex PCR, the repertoire was profiled, and TCRdb retains in-frame clones only, with some absent. The sample yields 98,000 or so clones, more than 85% seen once. The receptor comes from an adult with an advanced solid tumor such as melanoma, head and neck, liver or kidney cancer. The chain couples TRBV6-4 to TRBJ2-2; a possible D gene is TRBD2 (5 bases). The specimen was CD4+ or CD8+ T cells sorted from blood, collected in a trial of the OX40 agonist ivuxolimab. The CDR3 DNA reads as TGTGCCAGCACTCCCGAGGGTGGCACCGGGGAGCTGTTTTTT. The encoded protein is CASTPEGGTGELFF.